These 29 T cell receptor beta chains came from one sample sequenced in a study of T cell responses to AZD1222 COVID-19 vaccine. Method: immunoSEQ multiplex PCR; TCRdb's copy keeps in-frame clones and lacks some. The sample includes about 160,000 clones, roughly nine tenths of them seen just once. The specimen was peripheral blood, collected 28 days after the second AZD1222 dose. The source is an adult who received the AZD1222 COVID-19 vaccine.

CDR3 region: CSARTGMNTEAFF. In DNA, the CDR3 is TGCAGCGCCAGGACTGGAATGAACACTGAAGCTTTCTTT. V and J are TRBV29-1 and TRBJ1-1, with D unclear. The CDR3 runs to 13 residues. Germline CDR1 and CDR2: SQVTM and ANQGSEA. The germline V and J ends were trimmed by 7 bases and 0 bases, with 12 bases remaining between them.

The V and J genes are TRBV25-1 and TRBJ1-2; D is possibly TRBD1 (5 bases). The V end lost 3 bases, the J end lost 8 bases, and 19 bases lay between the germline ends. Germline CDR1 MGHDK, CDR2 SYGVNS. The CDR3 extends over 15 amino acids. CDR3 bases: TGTGCCAGCAGTGAGCGGGGAGGGGACGCTATCGGCTACACCTTC. It encodes CASSERGGDAIGYTF.

This clone occurred many times. This chain uses TRBV6-5 with TRBJ1-6, with a possible D match to TRBD1 (5 bases). Deletions cut 7 bases from V and 3 bases from J, with 10 bases between. This CDR3 has 14 amino acids. Germline V gene sequence: CDR1 MNHEY, CDR2 SVGAGI. DNA of the CDR3: TGTGCCAGCACCGGGACCGACTATAATTCACCCCTCCACTTT. This translates into CASTGTDYNSPLHF.

The rearrangement links TRBV30 to TRBJ1-5; 8 bases map to TRBD1. Germline V CDR1 and CDR2: GTSNPN, SVGIG (reference sequence). This CDR3 is 14 amino acids long. With 4 bases clipped from V and 3 bases from J, the junction kept 5 bases outside the gene matches. DNA for the CDR3: TGTGCCTGGACAGGGGGCCTGTCCAATCAGCCCCAGCATTTT. This codes for CAWTGGLSNQPQHF. The full variable domain, its missing parts supplied by reference TRBV30 and TRBJ1-5, is SQTIHQWPATLVQPVGSPLSLECTVEGTSNPNLYWYRQAAGRGLQLLFYSVGIGQISSEVPQNLSASRPQDRQFILSSKKLLLSDSGFYLCAWTGGLSNQPQHFGDGTRLSIL.

The genes are TRBV5-1 and TRBJ1-1, with D unclear. The germline CDR1 and CDR2 sequences are SGHRS and YFSETQ. Trimming took 1 base from V and 1 from J, leaving 5 bases between them. The CDR3 consists of 13 residues. CDR3 DNA sequence: TGCGCCAGCAGCTTGTCACAGAACACTGAAGCTTTCTTT. Translated: CASSLSQNTEAFF. Full variable domain (remainder filled in from reference TRBV5-1 and TRBJ1-1): KAGVTQTPRYLIKTRGQQVTLSCSPISGHRSVSWYQQTPGQGLQFLFEYFSETQRNKGNFPGRFSGRQFSNSRSEMNVSTLELGDSALYLCASSLSQNTEAFFGQGTRLTVV.

This CDR3 is CASSQAGETQYF. The CDR3 DNA follows: TGTGCCAGCAGCCAGGCCGGAGAGACCCAGTACTTC. The chain is built from TRBV11-2 and TRBJ2-5; no clear D. The V gene's germline CDR1 is SGHAT and CDR2 FQNNGV. Trimming took off 5 bases at V and 4 bases at J, with 8 bases between the two ends. The CDR3 spans 12 residues.

The chain joins TRBV20-1 to TRBJ1-1; no clear D. There are 10 residues in the CDR3. CDR1 DFQATT and CDR2 SNEGSKA come from the germline V gene (reference sequence). V lost 3 bases to trimming and J lost 5 bases, with 4 bases between them. The CDR3 loop is CSARGTEAFF. The CDR3 bases are TGCAGTGCTAGGGGAACTGAAGCTTTCTTT.

Only one count was recorded for this clone. The rearrangement uses TRBV6-4 and TRBJ1-5, with D perhaps TRBD1 (5 bases). The CDR3 loop spans 14 amino acids. Germline CDR1 MRHNA, CDR2 SNTAGT. V lost 8 bases and J lost 4, with 15 bases in between. The CDR3 coding sequence is TGTGCCAGCCCAAGAATGAAGGGGAATCAGCCCCAGCATTTT. Its protein product is CASPRMKGNQPQHF.

This clone was counted a few times. The CDR3 nucleotides are TGTGCCAGCAGCTTAGTGAGGGGAGGAGGCGACGGCTACACCTTC. Protein product: CASSLVRGGGDGYTF. The rearrangement joins TRBV11-2 to TRBJ1-2, with TRBD1 as a possible D gene (5 bases). CDR1 SGHAT and CDR2 FQNNGV come from the germline V gene. CDR3 length: 15 amino acids. V dropped 1 base and J dropped 8 bases, with 17 bases sitting between them.

This chain uses TRBV6-4 with TRBJ2-1, with TRBD2 matching 12 bases. Germline loops: CDR1 MRHNA, CDR2 SNTAGT. V shed 4 bases, J shed 4 bases, and the junction held 5 bases outside the gene matches. The CDR3 loop spans 16 amino acids. In DNA, the CDR3 is TGTGCCAGCAGTGTTCTAGCGGGAGGGGGATACAATGAGCAGTTCTTC. This codes for CASSVLAGGGYNEQFF.

The table lists this clone with many counts. The CDR3 sequence: CSVGPGTGRGGIEAFF. The CDR3 DNA reads as TGCAGCGTTGGCCCCGGGACAGGTCGAGGGGGTATTGAAGCTTTCTTT. The chain employs TRBV29-1 and TRBJ1-1; TRBD1 agrees at 8 bases. The trim removed 4 bases at V and 7 bases at J, leaving 17 bases unmatched. Germline V gene data show CDR1 as SQVTM and CDR2 as ANQGSEA. CDR3 length equals 16 residues.

The chain uses TRBV9 and TRBJ2-2; 9 positions match TRBD2. The CDR3 totals 15 residues. The junction had 3 bases not matched to a gene; V was cut back by 0 bases and J by 6 bases. Germline lookup yields CDR1 SGDLS and CDR2 YYNGEE. The CDR3 sequence is CASSVGGGAPGELFF. CDR3 nucleotide sequence: TGTGCCAGCAGCGTAGGCGGGGGGGCTCCCGGGGAGCTGTTTTTT. Complete variable domain (other parts from reference TRBV9 and TRBJ2-2): DSGVTQTPKHLITATGQRVTLRCSPRSGDLSVYWYQQSLDQGLQFLIQYYNGEERAKGNILERFSAQQFPDLHSELNLSSLELGDSALYFCASSVGGGAPGELFFGEGSRLTVL.

The gene calls are TRBV6-6 and TRBJ2-2; D is ambiguous. CDR3 size: 13 residues. V gave up 0 bases and J gave up 9 bases, with 8 bases separating them. Germline V gene sequence: CDR1 MNHNY, CDR2 SVGAGI (reference sequence). The CDR3 loop reads CASSYSNVRELFF. CDR3 bases: TGTGCCAGCAGTTACTCCAATGTCAGGGAGCTGTTTTTT.

This chain connects TRBV25-1 to TRBJ1-5; D is perhaps TRBD1 (5 bases). CDR3 length: 18 residues. V was trimmed by 3 bases and J by 7 bases, leaving 25 bases between them. Germline V gene data show CDR1 as MGHDK and CDR2 as SYGVNS. The CDR3 sequence is CASSDLGRGPGRSQPQHF. Written as DNA, the CDR3 is TGTGCCAGCAGTGATTTAGGGAGGGGTCCGGGACGGAGCCAGCCCCAGCATTTT.

This sequence joins TRBV5-1 and TRBJ2-2; weak D call: TRBD2 (5 bases). The CDR3 consists of 16 residues. V lost 7 bases, J lost 4 bases, and 20 bases lay in between. CDR1 and CDR2 from the germline V gene are SGHRS and YFSETQ. The CDR3 region is CASQLGMGVGTGELFF. The CDR3 bases are TGCGCCAGCCAACTAGGGATGGGAGTGGGCACCGGGGAGCTGTTTTTT.

The chain joins TRBV6-1 to TRBJ2-5, with TRBD1 as a possible D gene (6 bases). The CDR3 length is 13 residues. Trimming shortened V by 3 bases and J by 3 bases, and 8 bases separated the two germline ends. Per the germline V gene, CDR1 is MNHNS and CDR2 is SASEGT. The DNA of the CDR3 is TGTGCCAGCAGTGATACAGGGAAAGAGACCCAGTACTTC. It translates to CASSDTGKETQYF.

This rearrangement joins TRBV5-6 to TRBJ2-2; TRBD2 matches at 10 bases. Germline CDR1 and CDR2: SGHDT and YYEEEE. Trimming cost V 1 base and J 6 bases; bases outside gene matches: 3. The CDR3 is 15 residues long. Here the CDR3 reads CASSLLAGVAGELFF. The CDR3 DNA reads TGTGCCAGCAGCTTGCTAGCGGGGGTGGCCGGGGAGCTGTTTTTT.

The chain has TRBV4-2 and TRBJ2-1, with 7 bases aligning to TRBD2. Germline-derived CDR1 and CDR2 are LGHNA and YNFKEQ. V dropped 5 bases and J dropped 6; count of bases not matched to a gene: 10. The CDR3 covers 15 residues. The CDR3 DNA follows: TGTGCCAGCAGCGTGGCGGCGGGAGAAAGCAATGAGCAGTTCTTC. Protein: CASSVAAGESNEQFF.

The chain combines TRBV5-6 with TRBJ2-5, with D possibly TRBD2 on 5 matching bases. The germline V and J ends were trimmed by 1 base and 4 bases, with 8 bases remaining between them. The CDR3 spans 13 residues. Germline V gives CDR1 SGHDT, CDR2 YYEEEE. The CDR3 region is CASSLSRAETQYF. CDR3 sequence (DNA): TGTGCCAGCAGCTTGTCGAGGGCAGAGACCCAGTACTTC.

The chain combines TRBV5-1 with TRBJ2-7, with 8 bases that match TRBD1. Germline V gene sequence: CDR1 SGHRS, CDR2 YFSETQ. The CDR3 sequence is 16 residues long. V was pared by 4 bases and J by 2 bases, with 11 bases of the junction left unmatched. This chain's CDR3 is CASSPEQGALTYEQYF. The CDR3 nucleotides read TGCGCCAGCAGCCCGGAGCAGGGGGCTTTAACCTACGAGCAGTACTTC.

The CDR3 coding sequence is TGTGCCTGGAGTGTAGCCAGTAGAAACACCATATATTTT. Amino acids: CAWSVASRNTIYF. J is TRBJ1-3 and V is TRBV30; D unresolved. V was pared by 0 bases and J by 5 bases, with 8 bases between. CDR3 length: 13 amino acids. From germline, CDR1 is GTSNPN and CDR2 SVGIG (reference sequence).

On this clone: The sample contains more than one DNA sequence encoding this CDR3. The V and J genes are TRBV21-1 and TRBJ2-3; TRBD2, as called in the table, went unchecked against the DNA. TRBV21-1 is classified as a pseudogene. This CDR3 region has 16 residues. The CDR3 coding sequence is TGTGCCAGCAGCAAAGGGACTAGCGGCAGCACAGATACGCAGTATTTT. This gives the protein CASSKGTSGSTDTQYF.

The chain uses TRBV5-1 and TRBJ2-2, with 8 nucleotides matching TRBD2. Germline lookup yields CDR1 SGHRS and CDR2 YFSETQ. The CDR3 covers 16 residues. V lost 4 bases to trimming and J lost 3 bases; unmatched junction nucleotides: 8. The CDR3 DNA follows: TGCGCCAGCAGCCTGATTCCCGGGGGGGACACCGGGGAGCTGTTTTTT. Translation: CASSLIPGGDTGELFF.

CDR3 coding DNA: TGTGCCAGCAGCCCTGGGACGGCCCAAGAGACCCAGTACTTC. Amino acids: CASSPGTAQETQYF. The rearrangement joins TRBV5-4 to TRBJ2-5; D may correspond to TRBD1 or TRBD2 (5 bases each). The CDR3 runs 14 residues. Germline V gives CDR1 SGHNT, CDR2 YYREEE (reference sequence). With 4 bases removed from V and 1 base from J, the gap between germline ends came to 11 bases.

This chain joins TRBV4-1 and TRBJ2-2; D not resolved. Trimming cost V 3 bases and J 2 bases, with 13 bases left between them. Germline V gene data show CDR1 as MGHRA and CDR2 as YSYEKL. CDR3 length: 16 residues. CDR3 bases: TGCGCCAGCAGCCACTTCTTCGTTTTCAACACCGGGGAGCTGTTTTTT. It yields the protein CASSHFFVFNTGELFF.

The J gene is TRBJ2-2, the V gene TRBV7-8; TRBD1 is a possible D gene (5 bases). Germline V gene data show CDR1 as SGHVS and CDR2 as FQNEAQ. V lost 5 bases and J 5 bases, leaving 9 bases between the germline ends. The CDR3 is 13 residues long. CDR3 in amino acids: CASSMGRTGELFF. The CDR3, as DNA: TGTGCCAGCAGCATGGGGCGGACCGGGGAGCTGTTTTTT.

This clone was seen only a few times. This chain uses TRBV7-2 with TRBJ2-1, with 7 bases matching TRBD2. The CDR3 contains 16 residues. The V segment lost 2 bases and the J segment 1 base; nucleotides outside the gene matches: 5. Germline V CDR1 and CDR2: SGHTA, FQGNSA. CDR3: CASSLNAGRSYNEQFF. In DNA, the CDR3 is TGTGCCAGCAGCTTAAATGCCGGGAGGTCCTACAATGAGCAGTTCTTC.

The chain joins TRBV10-2 to TRBJ2-7; 7 bases map to TRBD2. Germline V lookup: CDR1 WSHSY, CDR2 SAAADI. Trimming cost V 3 bases and J 5 bases; bases outside gene matches: 7. The CDR3 contains 14 residues. CDR3 nucleotides: TGCGCCAGCAGTGACTCCCGGACTAGGAACGAGCAGTACTTC. This encodes CASSDSRTRNEQYF.

This chain joins TRBV4-2 and TRBJ1-2; no firm D call. The CDR3 loop spans 16 amino acids. Between the trimmed V and J ends, which lost 0 bases and 0 bases, there was a span of 11 bases. CDR1 LGHNA and CDR2 YNFKEQ come from the germline V gene. This CDR3 is CASSQEVGSTNYGYTF. The CDR3 nucleotides are TGTGCCAGCAGCCAAGAGGTAGGCAGTACTAACTATGGCTACACCTTC.